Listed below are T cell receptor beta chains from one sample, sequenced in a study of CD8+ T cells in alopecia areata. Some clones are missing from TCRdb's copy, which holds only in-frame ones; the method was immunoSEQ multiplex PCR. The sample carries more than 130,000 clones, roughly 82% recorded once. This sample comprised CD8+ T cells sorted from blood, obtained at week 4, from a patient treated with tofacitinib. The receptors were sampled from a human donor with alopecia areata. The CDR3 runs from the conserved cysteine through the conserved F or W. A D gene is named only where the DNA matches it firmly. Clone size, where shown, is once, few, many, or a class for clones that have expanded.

TGTGCCAGCCTCCCCGGGGAGCTGTTTTTT,CASLPGELFF,.,TRBJ2-2,.,TRBV2
TGCGCCAGCAGCTTGGAGGTGGGGGGCACAGATACGCAGTATTTT,CASSLEVGGTDTQYF,few,TRBJ2-3,.,TRBV5-1
TGTGCCTGGAGTGGGACACCTGACACCGGGGAGCTGTTTTTT,CAWSGTPDTGELFF,.,TRBJ2-2,.,TRBV30
TGTGCCAGCAGCTTAGGGGGGGACTCCTACGAGCAGTACTTC,CASSLGGDSYEQYF,.,TRBJ2-7,.,TRBV7-6
TGTGCCAGCAGTGTGGTAACCACAGATACGCAGTATTTT,CASSVVTTDTQYF,.,TRBJ2-3,.,TRBV6-5
TGTGCCAGCAGCTCCCTCGCCGATACGCAGTATTTT,CASSSLADTQYF,.,TRBJ2-3,.,TRBV7-9
TGTGCCATCAGTGTTCCGGGACAGGGGGCGGGCGAGCAGTACTTC,CAISVPGQGAGEQYF,.,TRBJ2-7,TRBD1,TRBV10-3
TGTGCCAGCCTTAAAACAGGGTACTACGGGGAGCTGTTTTTT,CASLKTGYYGELFF,.,TRBJ2-2,.,TRBV5-6
TGCGCCAGCAGCCACGGACTAGCGGGTAATCATGAGCAGTTCTTC,CASSHGLAGNHEQFF,.,TRBJ2-1,TRBD2,TRBV4-1
TGTGCCAGCAGAATCGGGGGGGCCCACAATGAGCAGTTCTTC,CASRIGGAHNEQFF,.,TRBJ2-1,TRBD2,TRBV6-5
TGTGCCAGCAGCCCCGGGACCCTCTACGAACAGTACTTC,CASSPGTLYEQYF,.,TRBJ2-7,.,TRBV6-5
TGTGCCAGCAGCTTAAGTGGGGACCTTGGGGAGCACCGGAGCCACCGCGAGACCCAGTACTTC,CASSLSGDLGEHRSHRETQYF,.,TRBJ2-5,.,TRBV7-3
TGTGCCAGCAGCCTTGACAGGGACGGCTACACCTTC,CASSLDRDGYTF,.,TRBJ1-2,TRBD1,TRBV5-4
TGCAGTGCTCCTCGGGCCTACGAGCAGTACTTC,CSAPRAYEQYF,.,TRBJ2-7,.,TRBV20-1
TGTGCCAGCAGCCCTCGGGACAGATTCCAAGAGACCCAGTACTTC,CASSPRDRFQETQYF,.,TRBJ2-5,TRBD1,TRBV7-9
TGCAGCGTTGAGGGACAGGGGAACTACGAGCAGTACTTC,CSVEGQGNYEQYF,.,TRBJ2-7,TRBD1,TRBV29-1
TGTGCCAGTAGTCCTTCGGACGGCTCTGGAAACACCATATATTTT,CASSPSDGSGNTIYF,.,TRBJ1-3,.,TRBV19
TGTGCCAGCAGTGCTATCCTAGCGGGGGGCTCTGGGGCCAACGTCCTGACTTTC,CASSAILAGGSGANVLTF,.,TRBJ2-6,TRBD2,TRBV2
TGTGCCAGCAGCCAGCTAGGGTCCTACGAGCAGTACTTC,CASSQLGSYEQYF,.,TRBJ2-7,.,TRBV4-2
TGTGCCAGCAGTTTTACCGGGACAGGGGATCATGGCTACACCTTC,CASSFTGTGDHGYTF,.,TRBJ1-2,TRBD1,TRBV6-5
TGCAGCGTTGAAGATGAAGGCAGCTTCTACGAGCAGTACTTC,CSVEDEGSFYEQYF,.,TRBJ2-7,.,TRBV29-1
TGTGCCTGGCAAGCCGGGGAGTCGAACACCGGGGAGCTGTTTTTT,CAWQAGESNTGELFF,few,TRBJ2-2,.,TRBV30
TGTGCCAGCAGCTTAGGCTATACCTACGAGCAGTACTTC,CASSLGYTYEQYF,.,TRBJ2-7,.,TRBV11-2
TGCAGCGTTGAACTGGTCTCCCGGGTACACGAGCAGTACTTC,CSVELVSRVHEQYF,.,TRBJ2-7,.,TRBV29-1
TGCGCCAACTTTGGATGGGAAAGTCGGGCAGATGGCTACACCTTC,CANFGWESRADGYTF,once,TRBJ1-2,.,TRBV5-1
TGTGCCAGCAGCTTAGCAGGTTCGGGGGCGGAGTACTTC,CASSLAGSGAEYF,.,TRBJ2-7,.,TRBV7-2
TGTGCCAGCAGTGTTACAGGGGGTAGTTTCTACGAGCAGTACTTC,CASSVTGGSFYEQYF,once,TRBJ2-7,TRBD1,TRBV27
TGTGCCAGCAGTTGGGGCCCAGGTGGGGACGGCTACACCTTC,CASSWGPGGDGYTF,once,TRBJ1-2,.,TRBV27
TGCGCCAGCAGCCTGGGGACAGGGGTGTTTCAGCCCCAGCATTTT,CASSLGTGVFQPQHF,few,TRBJ1-5,TRBD1,TRBV4-3
TGCGCCAGCAGCCCCTACTCCGGGGGGGCCTATGAGCAGTTCTTC,CASSPYSGGAYEQFF,.,TRBJ2-1,TRBD2,TRBV5-1
TGCGCCAGCAGCCGGACAAGTGACTACGAGCAGTACTTC,CASSRTSDYEQYF,.,TRBJ2-7,.,TRBV5-1
TGTGCCAGCAGCTTAGCTTCAACCTACGAGCAGTACTTC,CASSLASTYEQYF,.,TRBJ2-7,.,TRBV7-6
TGTGCCAGCAGCTTAGGGGAAACCGGGACAATCTTTACGGGAGAGACCCAGTACTTC,CASSLGETGTIFTGETQYF,.,TRBJ2-5,.,TRBV11-2
TGCAGCGTTGAAGGGGGGGACAGCCTAAGGAATGAGCAGTTCTTC,CSVEGGDSLRNEQFF,.,TRBJ2-1,.,TRBV29-1
TGCGCCAGCAGTCCAACGGGGGAAGAGACCCAGTACTTC,CASSPTGEETQYF,.,TRBJ2-5,.,TRBV4-3
TGTGCCAGCAGCGACCCGGGGCAGGGGGTTTACGAGCAGTACTTC,CASSDPGQGVYEQYF,.,TRBJ2-7,TRBD1,TRBV5-6
TGTGCCAGCAGCACTACGATGGTGGGGACAAACTATGGCTACACCTTC,CASSTTMVGTNYGYTF,.,TRBJ1-2,.,TRBV14
TGTGCCAGCAGAACAACAGGGGGCGGGGATCAGCCCCAGCATTTT,CASRTTGGGDQPQHF,.,TRBJ1-5,TRBD1,TRBV2
TGTGCCAGCAGTCCCCGGGGACAGGCCTTTTTCTACGAGCAGTACTTC,CASSPRGQAFFYEQYF,.,TRBJ2-7,TRBD1,TRBV28
TGCAGCGTCTCAACCCCGGGAAACTATGGCTACACCTTC,CSVSTPGNYGYTF,.,TRBJ1-2,.,TRBV29-1
TGCAGCGTTGAACCCACAGGGGCTCGAACAGATACGCAGTATTTT,CSVEPTGARTDTQYF,.,TRBJ2-3,TRBD1,TRBV29-1
TGTGCCAGCAGTTACTCGGTTAACGAGGTCGAGGATTTT,CASSYSVNEVEDF,few,TRBJ2-3,.,TRBV6-5
TGTGCCAGCAGCTTAGATGGGACAGGGACATTGAGTGGCTACACCTTC,CASSLDGTGTLSGYTF,.,TRBJ1-2,TRBD1,TRBV7-8
TGTGCCATCAGTGAGGGCGGTGGCTACACTGAAGCTTTCTTT,CAISEGGGYTEAFF,.,TRBJ1-1,.,TRBV10-3
TGCGCCAGCAGCCAAGAGCCTTCGGGGATCGAGCAGTACTTC,CASSQEPSGIEQYF,.,TRBJ2-7,.,TRBV4-1
TGCAGCGTTGAAGAAGGGGTCCCCTACGAGCAGTACTTC,CSVEEGVPYEQYF,.,TRBJ2-7,.,TRBV29-1
TGTGCCTGGGGACTAGCGGGGGCCACAGATACGCAGTATTTT,CAWGLAGATDTQYF,.,TRBJ2-3,TRBD2,TRBV30
TGTGCCAGCAGTCCACAGGGAACGAACACTGAAGCTTTCTTT,CASSPQGTNTEAFF,.,TRBJ1-1,.,TRBV25-1
TGCGCCAGCAGCCACGAGGGACAGGGGGCGGACGAGCAGTACTTC,CASSHEGQGADEQYF,.,TRBJ2-7,TRBD1,TRBV4-3
TGTGCCAGCTCACCACCGGGACAGGCCCCAAATACGCAGTATTTT,CASSPPGQAPNTQYF,few,TRBJ2-3,TRBD1,TRBV18
TGTGCCAGCAGCCAGGGGACTACCCGACCTAGCACAGATACGCAGTATTTT,CASSQGTTRPSTDTQYF,.,TRBJ2-3,TRBD2,TRBV4-2
TGTGCCAGCAGCTTTCAGGGGGACACTGAAGCTTTCTTT,CASSFQGDTEAFF,.,TRBJ1-1,TRBD1,TRBV13
TGTGCCAGCAGTCGGGGGCTCCAGGGCACAGATACGCAGTATTTT,CASSRGLQGTDTQYF,.,TRBJ2-3,.,TRBV5-4
TGTGCCAGCAGCTTGTATTCCAATGAGCAGTTCTTC,CASSLYSNEQFF,few,TRBJ2-1,.,TRBV5-4
TGTGCCAGCAGCTCTAGGGGCACCGGGGAGCTGTTTTTT,CASSSRGTGELFF,.,TRBJ2-2,.,TRBV7-2